Listed below are T cell receptor beta chains from one sample, sequenced in a study of blood T cell repertoires in COVID-19. The assay was immunoSEQ multiplex PCR, and TCRdb's table has in-frame clones only and misses some. The sample consists of roughly 140,000 clones, around 81% of them appearing once. Sequences were obtained from PBMCs or T cells enriched from blood (not recorded which). These receptors were taken from a woman between 40 and 55 years old who had recovered from COVID-19. The CDR3 runs from the conserved cysteine through the conserved F or W. A D gene is named only where the DNA matches it firmly. A row's size may be missing; if present it is once, few, many or a size class.

clone_size: .
d_call: TRBD1
j_call: TRBJ1-1
v_call: TRBV15
cdr3_aa: CATSRDRRVMNTEAFF
cdr3_nt: TGTGCCACCAGCCGGGACAGGCGAGTCATGAACACTGAAGCTTTCTTT

clone_size: .
d_call: .
j_call: TRBJ1-5
v_call: TRBV6-5
cdr3_aa: CASSYRAGGRDQPQHF
cdr3_nt: TGTGCCAGCAGTTACCGAGCTGGGGGCAGGGATCAGCCCCAGCATTTT

clone_size: .
d_call: .
j_call: TRBJ2-7
v_call: TRBV30
cdr3_aa: CAWSGGEYEQYF
cdr3_nt: TGTGCCTGGAGTGGGGGAGAGTACGAGCAGTACTTC

clone_size: .
d_call: .
j_call: TRBJ2-7
v_call: TRBV15
cdr3_aa: CATSRDPTRGLSYEQYF
cdr3_nt: TGTGCCACCAGCAGAGATCCTACACGGGGACTCTCCTACGAGCAGTACTTC

clone_size: .
d_call: TRBD2
j_call: TRBJ2-2
v_call: TRBV7-9
cdr3_aa: CASRPPTSGGTTGELFF
cdr3_nt: TGTGCCAGCAGGCCTCCGACTAGCGGGGGGACCACCGGGGAGCTGTTTTTT

clone_size: .
d_call: .
j_call: TRBJ2-2
v_call: TRBV5-1
cdr3_aa: CASCRRSGTGELFF
cdr3_nt: TGCGCCAGCTGCAGAAGGTCGGGCACCGGGGAGCTGTTTTTT

clone_size: few
d_call: .
j_call: TRBJ1-5
v_call: TRBV5-6
cdr3_aa: CASSLLVRQDNQPQHF
cdr3_nt: TGTGCCAGCAGCTTGTTGGTCCGGCAGGACAATCAGCCCCAGCATTTT

clone_size: .
d_call: TRBD1
j_call: TRBJ1-1
v_call: TRBV7-3
cdr3_aa: CASSPTGGALNTEAFF
cdr3_nt: TGTGCCAGCAGCCCTACAGGGGGCGCTTTGAACACTGAAGCTTTCTTT

clone_size: .
d_call: TRBD2
j_call: TRBJ2-1
v_call: TRBV7-9
cdr3_aa: CASSLRAAGEGLALFF
cdr3_nt: TGTGCCAGCAGCTTAAGGGCGGCAGGGGAAGGACTAGCGTTGTTCTTC

clone_size: .
d_call: .
j_call: TRBJ1-1
v_call: TRBV5-6
cdr3_aa: CASNPGERDTEAFF
cdr3_nt: TGTGCCAGCAACCCGGGAGAGCGGGACACTGAAGCTTTCTTT

clone_size: .
d_call: .
j_call: TRBJ1-2
v_call: TRBV5-4
cdr3_aa: CASSHDGSHGYTF
cdr3_nt: TGTGCCAGCAGCCACGACGGGTCACATGGCTACACCTTC

clone_size: .
d_call: .
j_call: TRBJ1-6
v_call: TRBV2
cdr3_aa: CASSEEGYSPLHF
cdr3_nt: TGTGCCAGCAGTGAAGAGGGGTATTCACCCCTCCACTTT

clone_size: once
d_call: .
j_call: TRBJ2-7
v_call: TRBV5-1
cdr3_aa: CASSFEEAYPYEQYF
cdr3_nt: TGCGCCAGCAGCTTCGAGGAGGCATATCCCTACGAGCAGTACTTC

clone_size: .
d_call: .
j_call: TRBJ1-2
v_call: TRBV2
cdr3_aa: CASSAGIGGYTF
cdr3_nt: TGTGCCAGCAGTGCCGGGATTGGTGGCTACACCTTC

clone_size: .
d_call: .
j_call: TRBJ1-5
v_call: TRBV19
cdr3_aa: CASSILKTVNQPQHF
cdr3_nt: TGTGCCAGTAGTATTCTCAAGACAGTCAATCAGCCCCAGCATTTT

clone_size: .
d_call: .
j_call: TRBJ2-5
v_call: TRBV2
cdr3_aa: CASSIAVRETQYF
cdr3_nt: TGTGCCAGCTCCATAGCGGTGAGGGAGACCCAGTACTTC

clone_size: .
d_call: .
j_call: TRBJ2-1
v_call: TRBV15
cdr3_aa: CATSREGGPGSEQFF
cdr3_nt: TGTGCCACCAGCAGAGAAGGAGGGCCAGGGAGTGAGCAGTTCTTC

clone_size: few
d_call: .
j_call: TRBJ2-7
v_call: TRBV29-1
cdr3_aa: CSVARTDYEQYF
cdr3_nt: TGCAGCGTTGCGAGGACAGACTACGAGCAGTACTTC

clone_size: .
d_call: TRBD2
j_call: TRBJ2-2
v_call: TRBV9
cdr3_aa: CASSETSGSAGELFF
cdr3_nt: TGTGCCAGCAGCGAGACTAGCGGGAGCGCCGGGGAGCTGTTTTTT

clone_size: .
d_call: .
j_call: TRBJ1-5
v_call: TRBV6-5
cdr3_aa: CAIGGGGIQPQHF
cdr3_nt: TGTGCCATCGGTGGTGGCGGGATTCAGCCCCAGCATTTT

clone_size: .
d_call: TRBD1
j_call: TRBJ1-1
v_call: TRBV13
cdr3_aa: CASSDRGRGNAEAFF
cdr3_nt: TGTGCCAGCAGTGACAGGGGGCGCGGAAACGCTGAAGCTTTCTTT

clone_size: once
d_call: TRBD2
j_call: TRBJ2-1
v_call: TRBV9
cdr3_aa: CASSVVGSGRLDEQFF
cdr3_nt: TGTGCCAGCAGCGTAGTTGGTAGCGGGAGGTTGGATGAGCAGTTCTTC

clone_size: .
d_call: .
j_call: TRBJ2-1
v_call: TRBV9
cdr3_aa: CASSAQAYSYNEQFF
cdr3_nt: TGTGCCAGCAGCGCTCAGGCATACTCCTACAATGAGCAGTTCTTC

clone_size: .
d_call: .
j_call: TRBJ1-1
v_call: TRBV18
cdr3_aa: CASSPETVITEAFF
cdr3_nt: TGTGCCAGCTCACCAGAGACAGTAATCACTGAAGCTTTCTTT

clone_size: few
d_call: .
j_call: TRBJ1-1
v_call: TRBV19
cdr3_aa: CASSIRVWSTEAFF
cdr3_nt: TGTGCCAGTAGTATCAGGGTATGGAGCACTGAAGCTTTCTTT

clone_size: few
d_call: .
j_call: TRBJ2-3
v_call: TRBV27
cdr3_aa: CASSLTSTDTQYF
cdr3_nt: TGTGCCAGCAGTTTAACTAGCACAGATACGCAGTATTTT

clone_size: few
d_call: .
j_call: TRBJ2-7
v_call: TRBV7-2
cdr3_aa: CASSSSRAGSTYEQYF
cdr3_nt: TGTGCCAGCAGCTCAAGTAGGGCGGGGTCAACCTACGAGCAGTACTTC

clone_size: .
d_call: TRBD2
j_call: TRBJ2-2
v_call: TRBV7-3
cdr3_aa: CASSSEEREWTGELFF
cdr3_nt: TGTGCCAGCAGCTCCGAAGAGCGGGAGTGGACCGGGGAGCTGTTTTTT

clone_size: .
d_call: TRBD1
j_call: TRBJ2-3
v_call: TRBV2
cdr3_aa: CASTMDRGYTDTQYF
cdr3_nt: TGTGCCAGCACAATGGACAGGGGTTACACAGATACGCAGTATTTT

clone_size: .
d_call: TRBD2
j_call: TRBJ2-1
v_call: TRBV12-3/TRBV12-4
cdr3_aa: CASSLNGGGGKFF
cdr3_nt: TGTGCCAGCAGTTTGAATGGTGGCGGGGGGAAGTTCTTC

clone_size: .
d_call: TRBD2
j_call: TRBJ2-1
v_call: TRBV15
cdr3_aa: CATSRTSVSYNEQFF
cdr3_nt: TGTGCCACCAGCAGGACTAGCGTGTCCTACAATGAGCAGTTCTTC

clone_size: .
d_call: TRBD1
j_call: TRBJ2-2
v_call: TRBV10-3
cdr3_aa: CAISRDSPGELFF
cdr3_nt: TGTGCCATCAGCCGGGACAGCCCAGGGGAGCTGTTTTTT

clone_size: .
d_call: .
j_call: TRBJ1-1
v_call: TRBV24-1
cdr3_aa: CATVGGSTEAFF
cdr3_nt: TGTGCCACCGTCGGGGGTAGCACTGAAGCTTTCTTT

clone_size: .
d_call: .
j_call: TRBJ2-5
v_call: TRBV14
cdr3_aa: CASSPYKGSGGMLETQYF
cdr3_nt: TGTGCCAGCAGCCCCTACAAAGGATCCGGGGGTATGTTGGAGACCCAGTACTTC

clone_size: .
d_call: TRBD1
j_call: TRBJ1-2
v_call: TRBV5-8
cdr3_aa: CASSLGTGAFNYGYTF
cdr3_nt: TGTGCCAGCAGCTTGGGGACAGGGGCCTTTAACTATGGCTACACCTTC

clone_size: .
d_call: .
j_call: TRBJ1-2
v_call: TRBV3-1/TRBV3-2
cdr3_aa: CASSLTDANYGYTF
cdr3_nt: TGTGCCAGCAGTCTCACAGATGCTAACTATGGCTACACCTTC

clone_size: .
d_call: .
j_call: TRBJ1-5
v_call: TRBV5-6
cdr3_aa: CASSYGPGQPQHF
cdr3_nt: TGTGCCAGCAGCTATGGACCGGGGCAGCCCCAGCATTTT

clone_size: .
d_call: TRBD2
j_call: TRBJ2-7
v_call: TRBV7-9
cdr3_aa: CASSSTSGPSYEQYF
cdr3_nt: TGTGCCAGCAGTTCGACTAGCGGACCCTCCTACGAGCAGTACTTC

clone_size: .
d_call: .
j_call: TRBJ1-2
v_call: TRBV18
cdr3_aa: CASSDGVIYGYTF
cdr3_nt: TGTGCCAGCTCTGACGGGGTTATCTATGGCTACACCTTC

clone_size: .
d_call: TRBD1
j_call: TRBJ1-2
v_call: TRBV4-2
cdr3_aa: CASRRTAQGTVNYGYTF
cdr3_nt: TGTGCCAGCAGACGCACTGCCCAAGGGACAGTCAACTATGGCTACACCTTC

clone_size: .
d_call: TRBD2
j_call: TRBJ2-5
v_call: TRBV3-1/TRBV3-2
cdr3_aa: CASSSSSGGLGTQYF
cdr3_nt: TGTGCCAGCAGCTCATCTAGCGGGGGGTTGGGGACCCAGTACTTC

clone_size: .
d_call: .
j_call: TRBJ2-1
v_call: TRBV5-4
cdr3_aa: CASSFYSGGIHNEQFF
cdr3_nt: TGTGCCAGCAGCTTTTATAGCGGAGGGATTCACAATGAGCAGTTCTTC

clone_size: .
d_call: .
j_call: TRBJ2-1
v_call: TRBV5-1
cdr3_aa: CASSEILGAYNEQFF
cdr3_nt: TGCGCCAGCAGCGAGATTCTAGGGGCCTACAATGAGCAGTTCTTC

clone_size: .
d_call: TRBD1
j_call: TRBJ1-1
v_call: TRBV5-1
cdr3_aa: CASRDRVTEAFF
cdr3_nt: TGCGCCAGCAGAGACAGGGTCACTGAAGCTTTCTTT

clone_size: .
d_call: TRBD2
j_call: TRBJ2-5
v_call: TRBV5-1
cdr3_aa: CASSLFLAGGEETQYF
cdr3_nt: TGCGCCAGCAGCTTGTTTCTAGCGGGAGGGGAAGAGACCCAGTACTTC